Below, 21 T cell receptor beta chains from the same sample are listed, as sequenced in a study of neurological immune-mediated disorders. Regarding time point: technical triplicate 2. TCRdb called the 5' RACE reads again in MiXCR, with one record for every CDR3 protein. The sample has approximately 28,000 distinct CDR3 sequences, roughly 13% seen once. The sequencing input was CD4+ T cells from blood. These receptors came from a female donor with HTLV-1-associated myelopathy (HAM/TSP).

This clonotype has just a few counts. The rearrangement uses TRBV5-5 and TRBJ2-7; the match to TRBD1 covers 12 bases. Germline trimming cut 5 bases from V and 7 bases from J; bases unmatched to any gene: 19. Germline loops: CDR1 SGHKS, CDR2 YYEKEE (reference sequence). This CDR3 spans 18 amino acids. The CDR3 protein is CASRRSGTGGAPFWEQYF. CDR3 nucleotides: TGTGCCAGCAGGCGCTCCGGGACAGGGGGCGCCCCGTTTTGGGAGCAGTACTTC.

The chain is built from TRBV12-3 or TRBV12-4 and TRBJ2-1, with D tentatively TRBD2 (6 bases). The CDR3 has 12 amino acids. V was shortened by 10 bases and J by 7 bases, with 14 bases between the two germline ends. The chain's CDR3 is CAINTGGNEQFF. CDR3 in DNA: TGTGCCATCAACACTGGGGGGAATGAGCAGTTCTTC.

Remarks on this clonotype: A read error may account for a junction end that differs from germline. The chain links TRBV7-9 to TRBJ2-2, with D perhaps TRBD1 or TRBD2 (7 bases each). The CDR3 is 15 residues long. Germline CDR1 and CDR2: SEHNR and FQNEAQ (reference sequence). In DNA form, the CDR3 reads TGTGCCGGCAGCCAGGGGGGGCCCTGGACCGGGGAGCTGTTTTTT. Its protein product is CAGSQGGPWTGELFF.

In its sample, this clonotype was seen many times. The V and J genes are TRBV4-1 and TRBJ1-2; a weak D match, TRBD1 (5 bases). V shed 0 bases and J shed 7 bases, with 18 bases lying between them. The germline V gene encodes CDR1 MGHRA and CDR2 YSYEKL. The CDR3 is made up of 16 amino acids. The CDR3 DNA is TGCGCCAGCAGCCAAGATGAGTCAGGGCCAAGGGGTGGCTACACCTTC. It translates to CASSQDESGPRGGYTF.

This clonotype is medium-sized within its sample. The CDR3 region is CSAREGTGETQYF. Here the CDR3 DNA reads TGCAGTGCTAGAGAGGGGACAGGAGAGACCCAGTACTTC. The chain employs TRBV20-1 and TRBJ2-5, with TRBD1 matching 8 bases. J was trimmed by 4 bases and V by 0 bases; bases with no gene match: 1. CDR3 length: 13 amino acids. CDR1 and CDR2 from the germline V gene are DFQATT and SNEGSKA (reference sequence).

This clonotype was detected many times. The chain is built from TRBV12-3 or TRBV12-4 and TRBJ1-1; TRBD1 aligns across 7 bases. CDR3 length: 14 residues. V dropped 8 bases and J dropped 6; count of bases not matched to a gene: 12. CDR3 in amino acids: CASSGRDRQPEAFF. The CDR3 nucleotides are TGTGCCAGCTCCGGTCGGGACAGACAGCCTGAAGCTTTCTTT.

J is TRBJ2-3 and V is TRBV5-1; D tentatively reads TRBD1 or TRBD2 (5 bases each). CDR3 length: 15 amino acids. Germline assignment: CDR1 SGHRS and CDR2 YFSETQ. With 7 bases removed from V and 2 bases from J, the gap between germline ends came to 17 bases. CDR3 nucleotides: TGCGCCAGCCCCCAGGGAGACTTCAACACAGATACGCAGTATTTT. Translation: CASPQGDFNTDTQYF.

This clonotype was seen repeatedly, ten times or more. The rearrangement joins TRBV29-1 to TRBJ1-4; possibly TRBD1 for D (6 bases). This CDR3 comprises 13 residues. The germline V and J ends were trimmed by 3 bases and 7 bases, with 12 bases remaining between them. Germline CDR1 and CDR2: SQVTM and ANQGSEA. CDR3 nucleotide sequence: TGCAGCGTTGAGGTACAGGGTAGTGAAAAACTGTTTTTT. The encoded protein is CSVEVQGSEKLFF.

The chain has TRBV7-8 and TRBJ2-7; D is tentatively TRBD1 or TRBD2 (5 bases each). Per germline, CDR1 SGHVS and CDR2 FQNEAQ. Between the trimmed V and J ends, which lost 0 bases and 5 bases, there was a span of 17 bases. CDR3 length equals 16 residues. The DNA for the CDR3 is TGTGCCAGCAGCTTAGCCCTAGCCAAGACAGTCCACGAGCAGTACTTC. It is translated as CASSLALAKTVHEQYF. The full variable domain, in which reference TRBV7-8 and TRBJ2-7 provide the parts outside the CDR3, is GAGVSQSPRYKVAKRGQDVALRCDPISGHVSLFWYQQALGQGPEFLTYFQNEAQLDKSGLPSDRFFAERPEGSVSTLKIQRTQQEDSAVYLCASSLALAKTVHEQYFGPGTRLTVT.

The sample holds many counts of this clonotype. The V call is TRBV4-2, the J call TRBJ2-1, with D possibly called TRBD1 or TRBD2 (5 bases each). CDR1 and CDR2 (germline): LGHNA, YNFKEQ. This CDR3 region has 15 residues. Trimming shortened V by 0 bases and J by 9 bases, and 15 bases separated the two germline ends. CDR3: CASSQDRDPKVEQFF. The CDR3 DNA sequence: TGTGCCAGCAGCCAAGACCGGGACCCCAAGGTTGAGCAGTTCTTC.

This clonotype was observed at least ten times. The rearrangement joins TRBV20-1 to TRBJ2-1; 10 bases line up with TRBD1. J lost 7 bases, V lost 6 bases, and 12 bases had no gene match. The CDR3 totals 15 residues. The germline V gene has CDR1 DFQATT and CDR2 SNEGSKA (reference sequence). CDR3 loop: CSASMGTGVGNEQFF. In nucleotides, the CDR3 is TGCAGTGCCTCGATGGGGACAGGGGTGGGGAATGAGCAGTTCTTC.

This clonotype was recorded at least ten times. The chain is built from TRBV5-1 and TRBJ1-1; D unclear. CDR1 and CDR2 from the germline V gene are SGHRS and YFSETQ. Between the trimmed V and J ends, which lost 0 bases and 0 bases, there was a span of 6 bases. This CDR3 comprises 14 residues. CDR3 nucleotides: TGCGCCAGCAGCTTGGACAGAGTGAACACTGAAGCTTTCTTT. It is translated as CASSLDRVNTEAFF.

This clonotype was found many times. The chain recombines TRBV27 with TRBJ2-3; D uncertain. The V gene lost 10 bases and the J gene lost 2 bases, with 13 bases spanning the gap. This CDR3 has 13 residues. The germline CDR1 and CDR2 sequences are MNHEY and SMNVEV (reference sequence). Here the CDR3 DNA reads TGTGCCACAGGCCGTCGGTCCACAGATACGCAGTATTTT. It encodes CATGRRSTDTQYF.

A remark on this clonotype: At one end the junction does not follow the germline gene, possibly because of a read error. The CDR3 DNA follows: TGTGCCAGCATCTCGCCCCACCAGACCCCATGGGTGAAGGACGAGCAGTACTTT. This sequence encodes CASISPHQTPWVKDEQYF. This sequence joins TRBV7-6 and TRBJ2-7; D is ambiguous. Per germline, CDR1 SGHVS and CDR2 FNYEAQ. The CDR3 sequence is 18 residues long.

This clonotype was counted ten times or more. The chain couples TRBV9 to TRBJ1-1; D uncertain. The CDR3 totals 13 residues. The germline gives CDR1 SGDLS, CDR2 YYNGEE. V lost 4 bases to trimming and J lost 4 bases, with 11 bases between them. CDR3 in DNA: TGTGCCAGCAGCCCCGTCGAGACCACTGAAGCTTTCTTT. Its translation: CASSPVETTEAFF.

There are many counts of this clonotype. J is TRBJ2-5 and V is TRBV20-1; D is unresolved. The CDR3 runs to 13 residues. Trimming took off 6 bases at V and 8 bases at J, with 19 bases between the two ends. Germline CDR1 and CDR2: DFQATT and SNEGSKA (reference sequence). The CDR3, as DNA: TGCAGTGCCCACCTGCCAGCCACCCCCACCCAGTACTTC. Translating gives CSAHLPATPTQYF.

This clonotype was seen ten or more times. The genes are TRBV4-2 and TRBJ2-7, with 12 bases matching TRBD2. The CDR3 length is 14 residues. V lost 2 bases and J lost 6; bases outside the gene matches: 2. Germline V lookup: CDR1 LGHNA, CDR2 YNFKEQ. The CDR3 DNA reads TGTGCCAGCAGCCAACCGGGACTAGCGGGCGAGCAGTACTTC. Protein sequence: CASSQPGLAGEQYF.

This clonotype appeared many times. The chain carries TRBV20-1 and TRBJ2-5, with a weak D call TRBD2 (6 bases). Trimming pared 6 bases from V and 5 bases from J, leaving 19 bases between. This CDR3 contains 14 residues. In germline, CDR1 is DFQATT, CDR2 SNEGSKA (reference sequence). Here the CDR3 DNA reads TGCAGTGCCCCCCGAGGAGGGCCAGGCGAGACCCAGTACTTC. Translating gives CSAPRGGPGETQYF.

This clonotype came up many times. This sequence joins TRBV7-3 and TRBJ2-1; TRBD2 matches at 11 bases. The ends lost 5 bases at V and 5 bases at J; junction bases unmatched: 14. The CDR3 totals 18 residues. In germline, CDR1 is SGHTA, CDR2 FQGTGA. CDR3: CASSAVFSGGAVNNEQFF. CDR3 coding DNA: TGTGCCAGCAGCGCCGTGTTTAGCGGGGGGGCAGTGAACAATGAGCAGTTCTTC.

As for this clonotype: Given a much more abundant clone one base away, this may be a read error. V gene TRBV28 combines with J gene TRBJ2-7; D may match TRBD1 or TRBD2 (5 bases each). CDR1 is MDHEN and CDR2 is SYDVKM in the germline V gene. V lost 4 bases and J lost 0, with 13 bases in between. The CDR3 totals 15 residues. The CDR3 here is CASSWVGVSSYEQYF. In DNA form, the CDR3 reads TGTGCCAGCAGTTGGGTGGGGGTGAGCTCCTACGAGCAGTACTTC. The entire variable domain, with the rest obtained from reference TRBV28 and TRBJ2-7, is as follows: DVKVTQSSRYLVKRTGEKVFLECVQDMDHENMFWYRQDPGLGLRLIYFSYDVKMKEKGDIPEGYSVSREKKERFSLILESASTNQTSMYLCASSWVGVSSYEQYFGPGTRLTVT.

The count of this clonotype is one. The CDR3 coding sequence is TGCAGTGCTTCCGGCGCCACAGATACGCAGTACTTC. This encodes CSASGATDTQYF. The chain carries TRBV20-1 and TRBJ2-7; D gene uncertain. The V gene's germline CDR1 is DFQATT and CDR2 SNEGSKA (reference sequence). V gave up 5 bases and J gave up 9 bases, with 17 bases separating them. There are 12 residues in the CDR3.